This section outlines one T cell receptor beta chain sequence together with its context. The antigen remains unidentified. The data were produced by immunoSEQ multiplex PCR, yet TCRdb's version contains in-frame clones alone and is incomplete. Counted here are about 140,000 clones, 65% to 85% occurring once; the ten biggest clones make up 7.6%. The data derive from a study of cytotoxic CD8 clonotypes in ibrutinib-treated CLL. Study findings and constraints: At ibrutinib response, clonality increased, and at progression it declined back toward baseline.

The CDR3 sequence is 17 residues long. The germline V gene encodes CDR1 SGHTA and CDR2 FQGNSA. V dropped 5 bases and J dropped 0 bases, with 20 bases sitting between them. The material was PBMCs, obtained after 36 months of ibrutinib treatment. This receptor was obtained from a human donor with chronic lymphocytic leukemia. This chain joins TRBV7-2 and TRBJ2-7, with a tentative D call TRBD1 (6 bases). The CDR3 here is CASSLPGHSFSSYEQYF. DNA of the CDR3: TGTGCCAGCAGCCTGCCGGGACACTCATTTTCCTCCTACGAGCAGTACTTC.